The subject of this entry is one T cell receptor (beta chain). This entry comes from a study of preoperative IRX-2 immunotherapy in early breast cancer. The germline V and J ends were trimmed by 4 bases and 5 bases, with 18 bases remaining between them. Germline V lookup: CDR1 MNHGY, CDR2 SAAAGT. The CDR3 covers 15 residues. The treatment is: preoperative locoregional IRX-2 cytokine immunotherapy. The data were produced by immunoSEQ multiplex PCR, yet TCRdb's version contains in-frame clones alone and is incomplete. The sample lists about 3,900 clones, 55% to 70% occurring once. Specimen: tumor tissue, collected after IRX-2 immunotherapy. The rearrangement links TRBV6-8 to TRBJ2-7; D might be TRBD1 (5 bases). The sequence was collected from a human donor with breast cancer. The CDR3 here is CASSSRVPALDEQYF. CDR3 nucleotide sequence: TGTGCCAGCAGTTCCAGGGTCCCAGCTTTGGACGAGCAGTACTTC.